The 20 T cell receptor beta chains presented below share a single source sample, sequenced in a study of blood T cell repertoires in COVID-19. This table comes from immunoSEQ multiplex PCR, and its TCRdb copy is limited to in-frame clones, with some not included. Of a few hundred thousand clones listed, approximately 83% are singletons. Sequencing used PBMCs or T cells enriched from blood (not recorded which). Receptors were obtained from a woman in her thirties or forties with acute COVID-19.

The rearrangement joins TRBV28 to TRBJ2-1; maybe TRBD2 (5 bases). The length of the CDR3 is 13 residues. The germline gives CDR1 MDHEN, CDR2 SYDVKM. Trimming pared 10 bases from V and 2 bases from J, leaving 12 bases between. CDR3 bases: TGTGCCACCCTCCGGGAAGCCTACAATGAGCAGTTCTTC. Amino acid sequence: CATLREAYNEQFF. Together with reference TRBV28 and TRBJ2-1, the CDR3 gives the full variable domain: DVKVTQSSRYLVKRTGEKVFLECVQDMDHENMFWYRQDPGLGLRLIYFSYDVKMKEKGDIPEGYSVSREKKERFSLILESASTNQTSMYLCATLREAYNEQFFGPGTRLTVL.

This clone was seen a few times. The chain links TRBV7-8 to TRBJ1-6; 8 nucleotides agree with TRBD1. The J segment lost 6 bases and the V segment lost 6 bases, leaving 7 bases of the junction unmatched. The CDR3 sequence is 15 residues long. CDR1 is SGHVS and CDR2 is FQNEAQ in the germline V gene. CDR3 bases: TGTGCCAGCAGATTGACAGGGGTCGGTAATTCACCCCTCCACTTT. Its protein product is CASRLTGVGNSPLHF.

The chain joins TRBV6-5 to TRBJ1-1, with D possibly TRBD1 on 5 matching bases. Germline V gives CDR1 MNHEY, CDR2 SVGAGI. The V and J ends lost 7 bases and 1 base respectively, with 10 bases between them. CDR3 size: 13 residues. CDR3 residues: CASTPQGNTEAFF. The CDR3 DNA follows: TGTGCCAGCACCCCCCAGGGGAACACTGAAGCTTTCTTT.

CDR3 loop: CASSTWTSGGIHEQFF. Written as DNA, the CDR3 is TGTGCCAGCAGTACCTGGACTAGCGGGGGTATCCATGAGCAGTTCTTC. This sequence joins TRBV6-2 or TRBV6-3 and TRBJ2-1, with 13 bases aligning to TRBD2. Losses at the gene ends were 5 bases for V and 8 bases for J; bases not matched to a gene: 9. The CDR3 sequence is 16 residues long. The germline V gene encodes CDR1 MNHEY and CDR2 SVGEGT.

The V call is TRBV11-2, the J call TRBJ1-4, with D unresolved. Trimming pared 1 base from V and 1 base from J, leaving 13 bases between. CDR1 SGHAT and CDR2 FQNNGV come from the germline V gene. CDR3 size: 17 residues. The CDR3 DNA sequence: TGTGCCAGCAGCTTAGTAGCTACCGCGGTAACTAATGAAAAACTGTTTTTT. Its protein is CASSLVATAVTNEKLFF.

V and J are TRBV4-3 and TRBJ2-5; D is uncertain. V gave up 0 bases and J gave up 0 bases, with 14 bases separating them. Germline values: CDR1 LGHNA, CDR2 YSLEER. This CDR3 contains 17 residues. The CDR3 is CASSQDNQNLNQETQYF. Written as DNA, the CDR3 is TGCGCCAGCAGCCAAGATAACCAAAATCTAAACCAAGAGACCCAGTACTTC.

The chain employs TRBV5-1 and TRBJ2-5; 12 nucleotides align to TRBD2. Germline CDR1 and CDR2: SGHRS and YFSETQ. With V trimmed by 0 bases and J by 4 bases, 4 bases remained unmatched. CDR3 length: 16 residues. The CDR3: CASSLALAGGRETQYF. As DNA, the CDR3 is TGCGCCAGCAGCTTGGCCCTAGCGGGAGGGCGAGAGACCCAGTACTTC. Complete variable domain (other parts from reference TRBV5-1 and TRBJ2-5): KAGVTQTPRYLIKTRGQQVTLSCSPISGHRSVSWYQQTPGQGLQFLFEYFSETQRNKGNFPGRFSGRQFSNSRSEMNVSTLELGDSALYLCASSLALAGGRETQYFGPGTRLLVL.

The chain links TRBV9 to TRBJ1-2; no reliable D call. With 3 bases removed from V and 8 bases from J, the gap between germline ends came to 11 bases. Germline V lookup: CDR1 SGDLS, CDR2 YYNGEE. The CDR3 consists of 12 residues. CDR3: CASSAHSTGYTF. CDR3 DNA sequence: TGTGCCAGCAGCGCCCACAGTACGGGCTACACCTTC.

The CDR3 sequence is CASSPPTGGEHGYTF. The CDR3 DNA reads as TGTGCCAGCTCACCACCGACAGGGGGGGAACATGGCTACACCTTC. The V and J genes are TRBV18 and TRBJ1-2; 9 bases agree with TRBD1. CDR1 KGHSH and CDR2 LQKENI come from the germline V gene. The CDR3 contains 15 residues. The V gene end was trimmed by 0 bases and the J gene end by 6 bases; junction bases not matched to a gene: 5.

The J gene is TRBJ2-1, the V gene TRBV4-3; D is uncertain. The V gene lost 0 bases and the J gene lost 0 bases, with 12 bases spanning the gap. The CDR3 spans 17 residues. Germline CDR1 is LGHNA and CDR2 is YSLEER. DNA for the CDR3: TGCGCCAGCAGCCAAGACGTTGTAATTAGCTCCTACAATGAGCAGTTCTTC. This sequence encodes CASSQDVVISSYNEQFF.

The CDR3 here is CASSLITVSSNYGYTF. In nucleotides, the CDR3 is TGTGCCAGCAGCTTAATTACTGTCTCCTCTAACTATGGCTACACCTTC. The chain has TRBV7-9 and TRBJ1-2, with D hard to call. The CDR3 runs to 16 residues. V lost 2 bases to trimming and J lost 0 bases, with 13 bases between them. Germline CDR1 and CDR2: SEHNR and FQNEAQ (reference sequence). Full variable domain (outside the CDR3, taken from reference TRBV7-9 and TRBJ1-2): DTGVSQNPRHKITKRGQNVTFRCDPISEHNRLYWYRQTLGQGPEFLTYFQNEAQLEKSRLLSDRFSAERPKGSFSTLEIQRTEQGDSAMYLCASSLITVSSNYGYTFGSGTRLTVV.

The J gene is TRBJ2-5, the V gene TRBV7-2; 11 positions match TRBD2. The CDR3 sequence is 17 residues long. The V and J ends lost 2 bases and 1 base, in that order; junction bases with no gene match: 6. Germline loops: CDR1 SGHTA, CDR2 FQGNSA. CDR3 in amino acids: CASSLFASGGPQETQYF. The CDR3, as DNA: TGTGCCAGCAGCTTATTCGCTAGCGGGGGGCCCCAAGAGACCCAGTACTTC.

The gene calls are TRBV10-3 and TRBJ2-1; 12 positions agree with TRBD2. This CDR3 is 21 amino acids long. CDR1 and CDR2 from the germline V gene are ENHRY and SYGVKD. J was trimmed by 9 bases and V by 2 bases; bases with no gene match: 23. The CDR3 sequence is CAISEPFSGTSGWPGSIEQFF. CDR3 nucleotide sequence: TGTGCCATCAGTGAGCCGTTTTCCGGGACTAGCGGGTGGCCAGGGTCAATTGAGCAGTTCTTC.

The J gene is TRBJ1-1, the V gene TRBV7-9; the D gene is possibly TRBD1 (5 bases). The CDR3 totals 14 residues. Trimming stripped 5 bases from V and 0 bases from J, with 10 bases between. Germline V gives CDR1 SEHNR, CDR2 FQNEAQ (reference sequence). The DNA of the CDR3 is TGTGCCAGCAGCCTGCAGGGCGTGAACACTGAAGCTTTCTTT. Translated: CASSLQGVNTEAFF.

This chain uses TRBV27 with TRBJ1-2; TRBD1 aligns across 10 bases. The CDR3 runs to 21 residues. The junction had 23 bases not matched to a gene; V was cut back by 5 bases and J by 2 bases. The germline V gene has CDR1 MNHEY and CDR2 SMNVEV (reference sequence). The CDR3: CASSPWGIRDRGWLQNYGYTF. CDR3 in DNA: TGTGCCAGCAGTCCCTGGGGCATACGGGACAGGGGATGGCTCCAAAACTATGGCTACACCTTC.

This clone came up a few times. The V call is TRBV7-3, the J call TRBJ2-7; D remains unclear. Germline V lookup: CDR1 SGHTA, CDR2 FQGTGA. The CDR3 is 13 amino acids. V lost 3 bases, J lost 4 bases, and 10 bases lay in between. The DNA of the CDR3 is TGTGCCAGCAGCTTCGAGGTTTTGTACGAGCAGTACTTC. This sequence encodes CASSFEVLYEQYF.

J is TRBJ1-2 and V is TRBV12-3 or TRBV12-4; D gene uncertain. Trimming removed 6 bases at V and 8 bases at J, with 16 bases between. The CDR3 loop spans 13 amino acids. In DNA, the CDR3 is TGTGCCAGCAGCCATCCGGAGAGGTTCGGCTACACCTTC. This gives the protein CASSHPERFGYTF.

In its sample, this clone was seen a few times. This rearrangement joins TRBV7-9 to TRBJ2-2; perhaps TRBD2 as D (7 bases). With 6 bases removed from V and 1 base from J, the gap between germline ends came to 12 bases. Germline assignment: CDR1 SEHNR and CDR2 FQNEAQ (reference sequence). The CDR3 is made up of 15 amino acids. Here the CDR3 reads CASSTGGLNTGELFF. DNA for the CDR3: TGTGCCAGCAGTACGGGGGGCCTGAACACCGGGGAGCTGTTTTTT.

The CDR3 DNA reads as TGCGCCAGCAGTCAACTGATATCGGACCTCGGAGGGAGCACAGATACGCAGTATTTT. It translates to CASSQLISDLGGSTDTQYF. The chain joins TRBV23-1 to TRBJ2-3, with D perhaps matching TRBD2 (6 bases). TRBV23-1 is sorted into the ORF group, with uncertain function. V was pared by 2 bases and J by 0 bases, with 21 bases between. The CDR3 length is 19 residues.

This sequence joins TRBV7-2 and TRBJ2-1; D unresolved. Germline CDR1 is SGHTA and CDR2 is FQGNSA. The CDR3 loop spans 15 amino acids. Trimming pared 0 bases from V and 11 bases from J, leaving 17 bases between. The CDR3 DNA is TGTGCCAGCAGCTTAGCGTCTTCAGATACAGCTAAGCAGTTCTTC. This codes for CASSLASSDTAKQFF. The full variable domain, in which reference TRBV7-2 and TRBJ2-1 provide the parts outside the CDR3, is GAGVSQSPSNKVTEKGKDVELRCDPISGHTALYWYRQSLGQGLEFLIYFQGNSAPDKSGLPSDRFSAERTGGSVSTLTIQRTQQEDSAVYLCASSLASSDTAKQFFGPGTRLTVL.